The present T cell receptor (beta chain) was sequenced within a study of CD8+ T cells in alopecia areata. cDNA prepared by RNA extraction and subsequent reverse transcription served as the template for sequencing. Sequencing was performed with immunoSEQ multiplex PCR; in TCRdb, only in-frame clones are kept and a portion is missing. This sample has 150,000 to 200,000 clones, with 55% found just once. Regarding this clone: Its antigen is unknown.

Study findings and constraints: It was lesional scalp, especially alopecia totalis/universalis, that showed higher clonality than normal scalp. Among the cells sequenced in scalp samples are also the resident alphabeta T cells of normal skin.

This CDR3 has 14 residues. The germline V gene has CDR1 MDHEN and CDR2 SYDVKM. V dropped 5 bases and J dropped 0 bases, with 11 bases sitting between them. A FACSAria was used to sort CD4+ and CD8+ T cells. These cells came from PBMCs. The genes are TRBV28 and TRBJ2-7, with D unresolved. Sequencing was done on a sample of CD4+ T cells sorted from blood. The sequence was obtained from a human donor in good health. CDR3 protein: CASSLGYGSYEQYF. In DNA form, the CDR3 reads TGTGCCAGCAGTCTAGGCTACGGCTCCTACGAGCAGTACTTC.